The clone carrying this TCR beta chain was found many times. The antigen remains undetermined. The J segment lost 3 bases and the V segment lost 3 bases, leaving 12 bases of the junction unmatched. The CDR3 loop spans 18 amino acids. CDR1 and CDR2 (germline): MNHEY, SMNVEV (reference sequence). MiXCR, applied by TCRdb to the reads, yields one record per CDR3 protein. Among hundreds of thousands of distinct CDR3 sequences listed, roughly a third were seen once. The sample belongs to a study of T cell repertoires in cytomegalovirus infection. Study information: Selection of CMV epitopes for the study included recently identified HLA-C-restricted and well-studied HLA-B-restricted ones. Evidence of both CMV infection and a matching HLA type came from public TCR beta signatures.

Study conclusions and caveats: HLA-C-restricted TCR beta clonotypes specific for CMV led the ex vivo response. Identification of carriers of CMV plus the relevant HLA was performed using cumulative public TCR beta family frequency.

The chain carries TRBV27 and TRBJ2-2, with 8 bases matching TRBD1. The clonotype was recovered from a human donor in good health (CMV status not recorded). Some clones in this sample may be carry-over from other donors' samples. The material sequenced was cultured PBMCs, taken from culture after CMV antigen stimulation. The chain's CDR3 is CASSLSQTGEAYTGELFF. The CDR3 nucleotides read TGTGCCAGCAGTTTGTCCCAGACAGGGGAGGCGTACACCGGGGAGCTGTTTTTT.